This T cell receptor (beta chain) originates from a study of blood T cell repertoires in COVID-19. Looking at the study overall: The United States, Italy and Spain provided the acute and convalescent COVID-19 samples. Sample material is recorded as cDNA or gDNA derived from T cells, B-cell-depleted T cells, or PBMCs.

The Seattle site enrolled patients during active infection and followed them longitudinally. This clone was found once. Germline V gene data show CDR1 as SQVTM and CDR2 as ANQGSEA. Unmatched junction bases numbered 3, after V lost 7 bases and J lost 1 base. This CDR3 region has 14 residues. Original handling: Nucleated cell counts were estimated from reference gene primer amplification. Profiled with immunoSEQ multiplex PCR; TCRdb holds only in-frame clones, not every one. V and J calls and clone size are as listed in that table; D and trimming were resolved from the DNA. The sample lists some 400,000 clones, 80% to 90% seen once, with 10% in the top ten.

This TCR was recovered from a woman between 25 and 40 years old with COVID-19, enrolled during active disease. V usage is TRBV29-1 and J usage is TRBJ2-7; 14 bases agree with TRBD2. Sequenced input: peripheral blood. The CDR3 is CSAGLAGGSYEQYF. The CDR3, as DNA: TGCAGCGCCGGACTAGCGGGAGGTTCCTACGAGCAGTACTTC.